This TCR beta chain emerged from a study of shared clonotypes between healthy human individuals. It was 200 to 250 ng DNA, about 30,000 T cell genomes, that sorted-subset replicate PCRs used. TCRdb keeps only in-frame clones here, not all; method: immunoSEQ multiplex PCR. The sample consists of about 2.4 million clones, 90% to 95% of them appearing once. The CDR3 extends over 13 amino acids. CDR1 and CDR2 from the germline V gene are SQVTM and ANQGSEA. V gave up 6 bases and J gave up 4 bases; unmatched junction bases: 7. A word on this clone: Antigen specificity is unknown.

Study-level findings and limits: Clonotypes shared by all four donors outscored non-shared clonotypes in generation probability.

The receptor's source is a young man in good health. Some clones in this sample may be carry-over from other donors' samples. The sequencing sample was made of naive CD4+ T cells from PBMCs. Subset given: CD45RA+ positively selected. This sequence joins TRBV29-1 and TRBJ2-7; 9 bases agree with TRBD1. CDR3 DNA: TGCAGCGTGGCACACAGGGGGCTGTACGAGCAGTACTTC. Translation gives CSVAHRGLYEQYF.